These T cell receptor beta chains were read from a single sample in a study of molecular identifiers for immune sequencing clone quantification. TCRdb used MiXCR to reprocess the PCR reads, holding one entry per CDR3 protein. Of about 500,000 distinct CDR3 sequences detected, about 25% appear once; the ten largest clones hold just over 0.75%. Sequences were obtained from naive CD8+ T cells from blood, with Jurkat cell RNA spiked in. Source of these receptors: a human donor in good health. Some libraries in this study had Jurkat cell RNA spiked in. The CDR3 runs from the conserved cysteine through the conserved F or W. D genes are given only for firm matches. Only some rows state a clone size, as once, few, many or a class for expanded clones.

clone_size j_call d_call v_call cdr3_aa cdr3_nt
. TRBJ1-6 TRBD1 TRBV5-4 CASSDTGQGDSPLHF TGTGCCAGCAGCGATACTGGACAGGGCGATTCACCCCTCCACTTT
few TRBJ2-3 . TRBV25-1 CASSEGRTDTQYF TGTGCCAGCAGTGAAGGCCGCACAGATACGCAGTATTTT
few TRBJ2-4 TRBD2 TRBV28 CASSQGTSGKNIQYF TGTGCCAGCAGTCAGGGGACTAGCGGAAAAAACATTCAGTACTTC
few TRBJ1-3 . TRBV12-3/TRBV12-4 CASSPDSGFGNTIYF TGTGCCAGCAGTCCCGACTCGGGATTTGGAAACACCATATATTTT
. TRBJ1-6 . TRBV7-6 CASSPTGSYNSPLHF TGTGCCAGCAGCCCGACGGGCTCCTATAATTCACCCCTCCACTTT
many TRBJ2-3 . TRBV20-1 CSADLGGDTQYF TGCAGTGCAGATTTAGGGGGAGATACGCAGTATTTT
many TRBJ2-5 . TRBV29-1 CSVEASKETQYF TGCAGCGTTGAGGCTTCTAAAGAGACCCAGTACTTC
. TRBJ2-2 . TRBV27 CASSFSEGFGTGELFF TGTGCCAGCAGTTTTTCGGAAGGGTTCGGGACCGGGGAGCTGTTTTTT
. TRBJ2-3 . TRBV7-9 CASTPPGTLTDTQYF TGTGCCAGCACCCCTCCCGGGACTTTAACAGATACGCAGTATTTT
. TRBJ2-1 . TRBV4-3 CASSQHPGNEQFF TGCGCCAGCAGCCAACATCCTGGGAATGAGCAGTTCTTC
many TRBJ2-3 . TRBV7-9 CASSVPADTQYF TGTGCCAGCAGCGTACCTGCAGATACGCAGTATTTT
. TRBJ2-7 . TRBV19 CASRPGLSSYEQYF TGTGCCAGTAGGCCGGGACTCTCATCCTACGAGCAGTACTTC
many TRBJ2-7 . TRBV7-2 CASSLVTWEQYF TGTGCCAGCAGCTTAGTTACATGGGAGCAGTACTTC
. TRBJ2-5 TRBD2 TRBV7-2 CASSFGTSALRTQYF TGTGCCAGCAGCTTCGGGACTAGCGCACTCAGAACCCAGTACTTC
few TRBJ1-5 . TRBV4-1 CASSQVQGQPQHF TGCGCCAGCAGCCAAGTACAGGGTCAGCCCCAGCATTTT
few TRBJ2-7 . TRBV20-1 CSALFWTAYEQYF TGCAGTGCCCTATTCTGGACAGCCTACGAGCAGTACTTC
. TRBJ2-1 . TRBV12-1 CASSLGLPYNEQFF TGTGCCAGCAGCTTAGGACTACCCTACAATGAGCAGTTCTTC
. TRBJ1-5 . TRBV6-5 CASSCALLDPQHF TGTGCCAGCAGTTGCGCTCTGTTGGACCCCCAGCATTTT
. TRBJ1-1 . TRBV6-5 CASSYSAGWSVNTEAFF TGTGCCAGCAGTTACTCGGCGGGCTGGTCCGTGAACACTGAAGCTTTCTTT
many TRBJ2-4 TRBD1 TRBV7-9 CASSPTTGRAKNIQYF TGTGCCAGCAGCCCGACGACAGGGCGGGCCAAAAACATTCAGTACTTC
. TRBJ1-5 TRBD1 TRBV28 CASSTTGPEGISGNQPQHF TGTGCCAGCAGTACGACAGGGCCGGAGGGGATAAGTGGCAATCAGCCCCAGCATTTT
few TRBJ2-7 TRBD2 TRBV5-4 CASSLASGGDEQYF TGTGCCAGCAGCTTGGCTAGCGGGGGGGATGAGCAGTACTTC
. TRBJ2-5 . TRBV30 CAWSVQTGQETQYF TGTGCCTGGAGTGTACAGACAGGACAAGAGACCCAGTACTTC
many TRBJ2-7 . TRBV5-6 CASSLEGGTYEQYF TGTGCCAGCAGCTTGGAAGGAGGAACTTACGAGCAGTACTTC
few TRBJ2-2 . TRBV11-1 CASSLGRDPANTGELFF TGTGCCAGCAGCTTAGGCCGGGATCCCGCGAACACCGGGGAGCTGTTTTTT
. TRBJ2-2 TRBD2 TRBV29-1 CSVAGASGRGTGELFF TGCAGCGTTGCGGGGGCTAGCGGGAGGGGCACCGGGGAGCTGTTTTTT
many TRBJ1-2 TRBD1 TRBV27 CASSPRGLYYGYTF TGTGCCAGCAGCCCCAGGGGGCTCTACTATGGCTACACCTTC
. TRBJ1-5 . TRBV2 CASSAPSGRPQHF TGTGCCAGCAGTGCTCCCTCCGGGCGGCCCCAGCATTTT
. TRBJ2-1 . TRBV5-1 CASSLDGRRTSSYNEQFF TGCGCCAGCAGCTTGGATGGCAGGCGAACCTCCTCCTACAATGAGCAGTTCTTC
. TRBJ2-5 TRBD1 TRBV19 CASSKRDSLQETQCF TGTGCCAGTAGTAAAAGGGACAGCCTACAAGAGACCCAGTGCTTC
. TRBJ2-2 TRBD1 TRBV28 CASGSYRGWNTGELFF TGTGCCAGCGGTTCCTACAGGGGGTGGAACACCGGGGAGCTGTTTTTT
few TRBJ1-1 . TRBV4-3 CASSQEVGVQTSEALF TGCGCCAGCAGCCAAGAGGTCGGTGTACAGACCTCTGAAGCTCTCTTT
few TRBJ2-5 . TRBV29-1 CSVVWETQYF TGCAGCGTTGTTTGGGAGACCCAGTACTTC
. TRBJ2-3 TRBD2 TRBV18 CASSPSAGGFFTDTQYF TGTGCCAGCTCACCCTCTGCGGGGGGTTTTTTCACAGATACGCAGTATTTT
many TRBJ2-5 . TRBV7-8 CASSLVDLAETQYF TGTGCCAGCAGCTTAGTTGACCTAGCGGAGACCCAGTACTTC
many TRBJ2-4 TRBD1 TRBV28 CASGISDRALAKNIQYF TGTGCCAGCGGAATCTCGGACAGGGCCCTAGCCAAAAACATTCAGTACTTC
many TRBJ1-5 . TRBV9 CASSGGSNQPQHF TGTGCCAGCAGCGGAGGGAGCAATCAGCCCCAGCATTTT
few TRBJ2-5 TRBD2 TRBV4-2 CASSPTTSGRPLRGETQYF TGTGCCAGCAGCCCTACGACTAGCGGGAGGCCCCTTCGGGGCGAGACCCAGTACTTC
few TRBJ2-3 . TRBV10-1 CASSELASTDTQYF TGCGCCAGCAGTGAGCTGGCTAGCACAGATACGCAGTATTTT
few TRBJ1-6 . TRBV6-5 CASSYSMATTGHSPLHF TGTGCCAGCAGTTACTCGATGGCGACCACCGGGCACTCACCCCTCCACTTT
. TRBJ2-7 . TRBV9 CASSVEVASYEQYF TGTGCCAGCAGCGTAGAGGTAGCTAGCTACGAGCAGTACTTC
few TRBJ2-7 . TRBV12-3/TRBV12-4 CASSLGRQSTYEQYF TGTGCCAGCAGTTTGGGGCGACAGAGTACCTACGAGCAGTACTTC